The 18 T cell receptor beta chains given below trace back to one sample, sequenced in a study of T cells in Graves' hyperthyroidism and ophthalmopathy (dated by TCRdb to between 2019 and 2020). Library method: multiplex PCR. The sequencer was an Illumina HiSeq 2000. The TCR beta CDR3 regions were amplified from the RNA transcripts. For the first round of RT-PCR on the TCR CDR3, the HTBI primer set was used together with the Qiagen OneStep RT-PCR kit. TCRdb reprocessed the public reads (quality trimming at Q25 with fastp, clone calling with MiXCR) and kept in-frame beta chains. One record per CDR3 amino acid sequence lists the most common genes and DNA. The sample data list some 250,000 distinct CDR3 sequences, and over 12% of these were observed just once. Of the sample, around 30% is held by the ten largest clones. The specimen sequenced was blood. The receptors were sampled from a woman between 45 and 60 years old with Graves' hyperthyroidism that later progressed to Graves' ophthalmopathy.

V and J are TRBV7-2 and TRBJ1-6, with D tentatively TRBD1 (5 bases). Germline CDR1 and CDR2: SGHTA and FQGNSA. This CDR3 is built from 15 residues. Trimming took 5 bases from V and 13 from J, leaving 21 bases between them. CDR3 in DNA: TGTGCCAGCAGCCTCCCCCCCGGGGCCAATTTGCCCCTCCACTTT. Its translation: CASSLPPGANLPLHF. The complete variable domain, with remaining parts taken from reference TRBV7-2 and TRBJ1-6, reads GAGVSQSPSNKVTEKGKDVELRCDPISGHTALYWYRQSLGQGLEFLIYFQGNSAPDKSGLPSDRFSAERTGGSVSTLTIQRTQQEDSAVYLCASSLPPGANLPLHFGNGTRLTVT.

Many counts were recorded for this clonotype. The J gene is TRBJ2-7, the V gene TRBV11-2; 7 bases align to TRBD1. CDR3 size: 12 residues. Trimming at V came to 11 bases and at J to 2 bases, leaving 6 bases not matched to a gene. Germline-derived CDR1 and CDR2 are SGHAT and FQNNGV. This CDR3 reads CAFGDSPYEQYF. In DNA form, the CDR3 reads TGTGCCTTCGGGGACAGCCCCTACGAGCAGTACTTC.

This chain uses TRBV20-1 with TRBJ1-1, with D maybe TRBD1 (6 bases). CDR1 DFQATT and CDR2 SNEGSKA come from the germline V gene (reference sequence). V was pared by 6 bases and J by 1 base, with 9 bases between. The CDR3 has 12 amino acids. The CDR3: CSAPQGNTEAFF. The CDR3 bases are TGCAGTGCCCCACAGGGGAACACTGAAGCTTTCTTT.

This clonotype was seen repeatedly, ten times or more. The chain links TRBV5-1 to TRBJ1-1, with 8 bases aligning to TRBD1. J was trimmed by 3 bases and V by 3 bases; bases with no gene match: 7. Germline V CDR1 and CDR2: SGHRS, YFSETQ. The CDR3 extends over 15 amino acids. CDR3 coding DNA: TGCGCCAGCAGCTACTGGACAGGGCGCGACACTGAAGCTTTCTTT. Encoded protein: CASSYWTGRDTEAFF.

This clonotype was counted a single time. This chain joins TRBV9 and TRBJ2-7, with TRBD1 as a possible D gene (6 bases). V was trimmed by 3 bases and J by 0 bases, leaving 10 bases between them. The germline CDR1 and CDR2 sequences are SGDLS and YYNGEE. This CDR3 has 14 amino acids. The CDR3 DNA sequence: TGTGCCAGCAGCGCAGGGGTGGACTCCTACGAGCAGTACTTC. Translated, it gives CASSAGVDSYEQYF.

This clonotype was seen more than once but under ten times. The V call is TRBV28, the J call TRBJ2-3; either TRBD1 or TRBD2 may supply D (5 bases each). The CDR3 sequence is 13 residues long. V was clipped by 3 bases and J by 5 bases, with 9 bases between them. Germline V gene lookup returns CDR1 MDHEN and CDR2 SYDVKM. The CDR3 loop reads CASSLGVQDTQYF. The CDR3 nucleotides are TGTGCCAGCAGTTTGGGGGTACAAGATACGCAGTATTTT.

This clonotype was recorded many times. The junction shows a germline mismatch at one end, possibly a read error. CDR3 bases: TGTGCCAGCAGTTTAGCGGGAGTGGGGGATACGCAGTATTTT. Translated, it gives CASSLAGVGDTQYF. The chain joins TRBV7-9 to TRBJ2-3, with 9 bases that match TRBD2. Germline CDR1 is SEHNR and CDR2 is FQNEAQ (reference sequence). CDR3 length equals 14 residues.

Ten or more counts support this clonotype. The chain employs TRBV20-1 and TRBJ2-1, with TRBD2 identical over 7 bases. CDR3 length equals 17 residues. Trimming took 5 bases from V and 0 from J; bases not matched to a gene: 13. Germline V gene data show CDR1 as DFQATT and CDR2 as SNEGSKA (reference sequence). The CDR3 loop is CSALPSSGPYSYNEQFF. Written as DNA, the CDR3 is TGCAGTGCTCTACCCTCTAGCGGACCATACTCCTACAATGAGCAGTTCTTC.

Many counts were recorded for this clonotype. The V gene is TRBV19, the J gene TRBJ1-1, with 9 nucleotides matching TRBD1. Germline values: CDR1 LNHDA, CDR2 SQIVND (reference sequence). The trim removed 5 bases at V and 0 bases at J, leaving 7 bases unmatched. The CDR3 is made up of 16 amino acids. CDR3 DNA: TGTGCCAGTAGTTGGGGGACAGGGCCATTGAACACTGAAGCTTTCTTT. Residues: CASSWGTGPLNTEAFF. Based on the CDR3 plus reference TRBV19 and TRBJ1-1, the full variable domain is DGGITQSPKYLFRKEGQNVTLSCEQNLNHDAMYWYRQDPGQGLRLIYYSQIVNDFQKGDIAEGYSVSREKKESFPLTVTSAQKNPTAFYLCASSWGTGPLNTEAFFGQGTRLTVV.

This clonotype was counted at least ten times. DNA of the CDR3: TGTGCCAGCAGTGTCGGACACGGGGGGACTGAAGCTTTCTTT. Its translation: CASSVGHGGTEAFF. This chain uses TRBV12-3 or TRBV12-4 with TRBJ1-1, with D possibly being TRBD1 (5 bases). The CDR3 runs to 14 residues. V lost 5 bases, J lost 5 bases, and 15 bases lay in between.

This chain links TRBV27 with TRBJ1-2; D unresolved. The CDR3 length is 13 residues. Per germline, CDR1 MNHEY and CDR2 SMNVEV (reference sequence). Trimming pared 5 bases from V and 9 bases from J, leaving 16 bases between. CDR3 sequence (DNA): TGTGCCAGCAGTGATCCGGGAAAAGAGAGCTACACCTTC. As protein: CASSDPGKESYTF.

This clonotype was counted at least ten times. CDR3 in DNA: TGCAGTGCTAGTGGCCCCAGGGAGTCCTACAATGAGCAGTTCTTC. Residues: CSASGPRESYNEQFF. The V gene is TRBV20-1, the J gene TRBJ2-1; TRBD1 or TRBD2 may be the D gene (5 bases each). CDR3 length: 15 residues. With 3 bases removed from V and 1 base from J, the gap between germline ends came to 13 bases. Germline V gene data show CDR1 as DFQATT and CDR2 as SNEGSKA (reference sequence).

The chain links TRBV4-2 to TRBJ1-3; no reliable D call. The V gene lost 4 bases and the J gene lost 1 base, with 11 bases spanning the gap. The CDR3 sequence is 15 residues long. Germline CDR1 LGHNA, CDR2 YNFKEQ. CDR3: CASSLRVGSGNTIYF. The CDR3 DNA reads TGTGCCAGCAGCCTTCGGGTGGGGTCTGGAAACACCATATATTTT.

At least ten counts were recorded for this clonotype. The chain recombines TRBV7-9 with TRBJ2-5; 7 nucleotides agree with TRBD1. V was pared by 1 base and J by 5 bases, with 16 bases of the junction left unmatched. The CDR3 totals 18 residues. Germline V gene sequence: CDR1 SEHNR, CDR2 FQNEAQ (reference sequence). CDR3 bases: TGTGCCAGCAGCTTAGGGGGACAGTCCTGGGACCAATGGGAGACCCAGTACTTC. Translating it yields CASSLGGQSWDQWETQYF. The entire variable domain, with the rest obtained from reference TRBV7-9 and TRBJ2-5, is as follows: DTGVSQNPRHKITKRGQNVTFRCDPISEHNRLYWYRQTLGQGPEFLTYFQNEAQLEKSRLLSDRFSAERPKGSFSTLEIQRTEQGDSAMYLCASSLGGQSWDQWETQYFGPGTRLLVL.

In this sample, this clonotype turned up many times. V and J are TRBV28 and TRBJ1-2; D is possibly TRBD1 (5 bases). This CDR3 is built from 14 residues. V was cut by 6 bases and J by 3 bases, with 14 bases left in between. Per the germline V gene, CDR1 is MDHEN and CDR2 is SYDVKM. CDR3 sequence (DNA): TGTGCCAGCAGCTCACGGGGGGGTTACTATGGCTACACCTTC. Amino acids: CASSSRGGYYGYTF.

This clonotype was counted ten times or more. J is TRBJ2-1 and V is TRBV28, with 11 bases lining up with TRBD2. The V gene's germline CDR1 is MDHEN and CDR2 SYDVKM. V lost 5 bases to trimming and J lost 3 bases; unmatched junction nucleotides: 3. The CDR3 runs to 15 residues. The CDR3 loop reads CASSLTSGIYNEQFF. In DNA, the CDR3 is TGTGCCAGCAGTCTGACTAGCGGGATCTACAATGAGCAGTTCTTC.

The table lists this clonotype with many counts. The chain uses TRBV20-1 and TRBJ2-5, with D possibly matching TRBD1 (5 bases). The CDR3 is 15 amino acids. From germline, CDR1 is DFQATT and CDR2 SNEGSKA (reference sequence). Trimming left V 4 bases short and J 1 base short, with 16 bases between. The CDR3 coding sequence is TGCAGTGCTACAGCTGAGACAGCACGCCAAGAGACCCAGTACTTC. Translated: CSATAETARQETQYF.

This clonotype was seen at least ten times. The J gene is TRBJ1-2, the V gene TRBV6-1; D might be TRBD1 (5 bases). Germline-derived CDR1 and CDR2 are MNHNS and SASEGT. This CDR3 has 13 amino acids. V gave up 6 bases and J gave up 6 bases, with 14 bases separating them. CDR3 nucleotide sequence: TGTGCCAGCAGACCGACAGAGAGAGATGGCTACACCTTC. Residues: CASRPTERDGYTF.